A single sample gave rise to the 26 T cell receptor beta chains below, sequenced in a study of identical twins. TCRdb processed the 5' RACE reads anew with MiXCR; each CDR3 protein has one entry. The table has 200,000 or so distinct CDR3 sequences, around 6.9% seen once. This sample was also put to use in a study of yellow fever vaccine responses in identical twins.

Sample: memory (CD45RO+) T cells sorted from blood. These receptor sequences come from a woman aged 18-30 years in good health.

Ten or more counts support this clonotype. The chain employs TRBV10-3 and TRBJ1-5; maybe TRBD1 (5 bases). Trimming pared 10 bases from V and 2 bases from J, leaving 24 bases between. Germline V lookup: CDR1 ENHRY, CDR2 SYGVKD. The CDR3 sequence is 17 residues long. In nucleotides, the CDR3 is TGTGCCACAGGGACGGCGGAGTTTCGTAATGGCAATCAGCCCCAGCATTTT. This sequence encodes CATGTAEFRNGNQPQHF.

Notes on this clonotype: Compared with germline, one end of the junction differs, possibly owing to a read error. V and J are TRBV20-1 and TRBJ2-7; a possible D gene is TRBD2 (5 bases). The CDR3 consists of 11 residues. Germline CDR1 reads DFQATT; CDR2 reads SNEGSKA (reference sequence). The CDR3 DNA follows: TGCAGTGCTGGAGACTACTACGAGCAGTACTTC. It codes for CSAGDYYEQYF.

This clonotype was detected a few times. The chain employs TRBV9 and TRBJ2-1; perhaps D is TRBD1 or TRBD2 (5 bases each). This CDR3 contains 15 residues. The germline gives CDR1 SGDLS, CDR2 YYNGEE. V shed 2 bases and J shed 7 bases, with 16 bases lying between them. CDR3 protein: CASSVGDPALNEQFF. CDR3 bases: TGTGCCAGCAGCGTCGGGGACCCCGCTTTGAATGAGCAGTTCTTC. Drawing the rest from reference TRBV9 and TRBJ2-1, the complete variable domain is DSGVTQTPKHLITATGQRVTLRCSPRSGDLSVYWYQQSLDQGLQFLIQYYNGEERAKGNILERFSAQQFPDLHSELNLSSLELGDSALYFCASSVGDPALNEQFFGPGTRLTVL.

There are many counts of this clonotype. The CDR3 sequence is CASSLGAGSNTEAFF. CDR3 DNA: TGTGCCAGCAGCTTAGGGGCAGGGTCGAACACTGAAGCTTTCTTT. The J gene is TRBJ1-1, the V gene TRBV7-2; possibly TRBD1 for D (5 bases). Trimming pared 1 base from V and 1 base from J, leaving 10 bases between. This CDR3 contains 15 residues. Germline V gene lookup returns CDR1 SGHTA and CDR2 FQGNSA. Filled out from reference TRBV7-2 and TRBJ1-1, the complete variable domain reads GAGVSQSPSNKVTEKGKDVELRCDPISGHTALYWYRQSLGQGLEFLIYFQGNSAPDKSGLPSDRFSAERTGGSVSTLTIQRTQQEDSAVYLCASSLGAGSNTEAFFGQGTRLTVV.

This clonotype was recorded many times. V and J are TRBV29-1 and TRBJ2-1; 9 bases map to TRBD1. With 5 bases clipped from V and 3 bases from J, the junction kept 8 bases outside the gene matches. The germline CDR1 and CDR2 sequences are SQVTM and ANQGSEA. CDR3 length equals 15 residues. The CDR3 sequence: CSVFNRGHNYNEQFF. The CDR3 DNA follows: TGCAGCGTTTTTAACAGGGGGCATAACTACAATGAGCAGTTCTTC.

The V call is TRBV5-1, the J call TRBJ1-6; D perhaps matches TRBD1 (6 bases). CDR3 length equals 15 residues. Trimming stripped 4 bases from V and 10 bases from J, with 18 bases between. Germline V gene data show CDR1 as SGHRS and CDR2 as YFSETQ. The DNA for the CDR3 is TGCGCCAGCAGCCCCACAGGGATCGCCCCATCACCCCTCCACTTT. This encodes CASSPTGIAPSPLHF.

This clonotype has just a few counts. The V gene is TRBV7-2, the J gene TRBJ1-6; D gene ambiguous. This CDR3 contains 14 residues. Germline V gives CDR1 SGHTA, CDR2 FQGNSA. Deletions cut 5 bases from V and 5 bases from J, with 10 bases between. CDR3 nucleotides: TGTGCCAGCAGCCGCCTTAGACATAATTCACCCCTCCACTTT. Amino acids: CASSRLRHNSPLHF. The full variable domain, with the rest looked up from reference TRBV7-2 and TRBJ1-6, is GAGVSQSPSNKVTEKGKDVELRCDPISGHTALYWYRQSLGQGLEFLIYFQGNSAPDKSGLPSDRFSAERTGGSVSTLTIQRTQQEDSAVYLCASSRLRHNSPLHFGNGTRLTVT.

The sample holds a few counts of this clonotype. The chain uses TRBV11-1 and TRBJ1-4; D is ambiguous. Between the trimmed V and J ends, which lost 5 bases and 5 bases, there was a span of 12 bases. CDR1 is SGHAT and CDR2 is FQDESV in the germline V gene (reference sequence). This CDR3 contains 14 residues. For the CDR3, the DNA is TGTGCCAGCAGCCCTGGACGCGAGAATGAAAAACTGTTTTTT. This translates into CASSPGRENEKLFF.

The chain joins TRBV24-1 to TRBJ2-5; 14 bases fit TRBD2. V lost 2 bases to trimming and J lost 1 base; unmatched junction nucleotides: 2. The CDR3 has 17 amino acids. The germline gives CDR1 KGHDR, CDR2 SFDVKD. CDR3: CATSDSGLAGGQETQYF. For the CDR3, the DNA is TGTGCCACCAGTGATTCAGGACTAGCGGGGGGCCAAGAGACCCAGTACTTC.

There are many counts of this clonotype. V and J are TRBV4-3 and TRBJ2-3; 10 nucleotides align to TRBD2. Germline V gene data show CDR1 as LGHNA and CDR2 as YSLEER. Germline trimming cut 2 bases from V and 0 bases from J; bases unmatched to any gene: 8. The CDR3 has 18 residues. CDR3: CASSQLPGLAASTDTQYF. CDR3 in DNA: TGCGCCAGCAGCCAACTTCCTGGACTAGCGGCTAGCACAGATACGCAGTATTTT.

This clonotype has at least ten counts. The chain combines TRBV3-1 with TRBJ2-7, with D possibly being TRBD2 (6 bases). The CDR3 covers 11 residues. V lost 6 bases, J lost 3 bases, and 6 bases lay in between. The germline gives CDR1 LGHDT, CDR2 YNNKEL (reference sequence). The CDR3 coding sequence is TGTGCCAGCAGGGGAGGCTACGAGCAGTACTTC. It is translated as CASRGGYEQYF.

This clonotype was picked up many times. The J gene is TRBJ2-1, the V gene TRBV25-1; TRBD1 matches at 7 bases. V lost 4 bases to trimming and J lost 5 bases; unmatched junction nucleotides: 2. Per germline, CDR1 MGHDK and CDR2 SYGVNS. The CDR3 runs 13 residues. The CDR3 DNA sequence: TGTGCCAGCAGTGGACAGGGAAACAATGAGCAGTTCTTC. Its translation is CASSGQGNNEQFF.

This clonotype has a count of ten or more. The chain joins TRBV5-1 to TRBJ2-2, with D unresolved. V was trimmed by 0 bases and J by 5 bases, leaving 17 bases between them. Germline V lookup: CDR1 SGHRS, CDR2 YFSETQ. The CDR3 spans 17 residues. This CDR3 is CASSLEVELEQTGELFF. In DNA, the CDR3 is TGCGCCAGCAGCTTGGAAGTGGAACTCGAACAAACCGGGGAGCTGTTTTTT. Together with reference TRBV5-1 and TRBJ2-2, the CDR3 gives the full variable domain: KAGVTQTPRYLIKTRGQQVTLSCSPISGHRSVSWYQQTPGQGLQFLFEYFSETQRNKGNFPGRFSGRQFSNSRSEMNVSTLELGDSALYLCASSLEVELEQTGELFFGEGSRLTVL.

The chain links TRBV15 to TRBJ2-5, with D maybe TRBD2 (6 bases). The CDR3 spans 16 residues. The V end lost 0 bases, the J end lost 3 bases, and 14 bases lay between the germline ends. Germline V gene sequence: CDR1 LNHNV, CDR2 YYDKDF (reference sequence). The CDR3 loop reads CATSRDQRGGEETQYF. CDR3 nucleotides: TGTGCCACCAGCAGAGATCAAAGGGGCGGGGAAGAGACCCAGTACTTC. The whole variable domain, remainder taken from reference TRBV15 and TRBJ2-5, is DAMVIQNPRYQVTQFGKPVTLSCSQTLNHNVMYWYQQKSSQAPKLLFHYYDKDFNNEADTPDNFQSRRPNTSFCFLDIRSPGLGDTAMYLCATSRDQRGGEETQYFGPGTRLLVL.

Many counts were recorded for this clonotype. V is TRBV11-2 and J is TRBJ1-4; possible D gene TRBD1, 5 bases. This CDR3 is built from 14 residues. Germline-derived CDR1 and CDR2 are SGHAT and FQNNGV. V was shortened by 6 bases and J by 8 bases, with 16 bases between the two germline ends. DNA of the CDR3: TGTGCCAGCAGTCCAAGAGTAAGGGGCGAAAAACTGTTTTTT. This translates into CASSPRVRGEKLFF.

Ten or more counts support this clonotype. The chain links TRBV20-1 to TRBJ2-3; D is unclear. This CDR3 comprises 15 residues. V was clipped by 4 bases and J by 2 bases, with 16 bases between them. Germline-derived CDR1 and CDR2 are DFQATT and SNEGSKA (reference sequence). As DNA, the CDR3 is TGCAGTGCTAACGGGCTAGGCGTAAACACAGATACGCAGTATTTT. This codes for CSANGLGVNTDTQYF.

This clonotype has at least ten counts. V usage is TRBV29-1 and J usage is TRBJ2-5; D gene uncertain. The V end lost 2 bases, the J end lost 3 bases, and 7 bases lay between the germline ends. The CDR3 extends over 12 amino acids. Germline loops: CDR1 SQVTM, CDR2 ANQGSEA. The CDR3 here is CSVEQAKETQYF. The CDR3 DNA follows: TGCAGCGTTGAACAGGCTAAAGAGACCCAGTACTTC.

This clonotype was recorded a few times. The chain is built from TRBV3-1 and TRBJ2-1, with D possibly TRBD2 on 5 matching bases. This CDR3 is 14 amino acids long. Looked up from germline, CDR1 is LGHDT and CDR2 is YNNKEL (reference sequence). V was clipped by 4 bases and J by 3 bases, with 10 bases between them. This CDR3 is CASSPWGVYNEQFF. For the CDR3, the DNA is TGTGCCAGCAGCCCTTGGGGAGTCTACAATGAGCAGTTCTTC.

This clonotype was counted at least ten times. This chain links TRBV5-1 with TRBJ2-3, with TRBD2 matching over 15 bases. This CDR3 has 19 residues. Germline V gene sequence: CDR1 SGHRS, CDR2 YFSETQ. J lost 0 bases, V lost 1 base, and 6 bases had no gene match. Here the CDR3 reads CASSLWAGTSGGSTDTQYF. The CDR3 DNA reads TGCGCCAGCAGCTTGTGGGCCGGGACTAGCGGGGGGAGCACAGATACGCAGTATTTT.

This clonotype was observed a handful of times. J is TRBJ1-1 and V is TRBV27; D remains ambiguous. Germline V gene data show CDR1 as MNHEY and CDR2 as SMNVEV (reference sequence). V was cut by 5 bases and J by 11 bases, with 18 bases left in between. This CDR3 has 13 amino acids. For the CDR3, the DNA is TGTGCCAGCAGTCCACTTGGACCCTCTAGCGCTTTCTTT. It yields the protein CASSPLGPSSAFF.

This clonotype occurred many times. This chain's CDR3 is CSARTGSGGYTF. The CDR3 DNA reads as TGCAGTGCTAGAACGGGGAGCGGGGGCTACACCTTC. The chain employs TRBV20-1 and TRBJ1-2; D is unresolved. V lost 2 bases, J lost 8 bases, and 12 bases lay in between. Looked up from germline, CDR1 is DFQATT and CDR2 is SNEGSKA (reference sequence). The CDR3 runs 12 residues.

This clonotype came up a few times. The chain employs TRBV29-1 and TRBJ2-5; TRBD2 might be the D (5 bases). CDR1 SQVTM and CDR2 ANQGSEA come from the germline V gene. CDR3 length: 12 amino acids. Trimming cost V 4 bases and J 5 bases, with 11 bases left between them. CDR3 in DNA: TGCAGCGTTGCCGAGGGAAGGGAGACCCAGTACTTC. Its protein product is CSVAEGRETQYF. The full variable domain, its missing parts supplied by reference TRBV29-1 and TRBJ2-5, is SAVISQKPSRDICQRGTSLTIQCQVDSQVTMMFWYRQQPGQSLTLIATANQGSEATYESGFVIDKFPISRPNLTFSTLTVSNMSPEDSSIYLCSVAEGRETQYFGPGTRLLVL.

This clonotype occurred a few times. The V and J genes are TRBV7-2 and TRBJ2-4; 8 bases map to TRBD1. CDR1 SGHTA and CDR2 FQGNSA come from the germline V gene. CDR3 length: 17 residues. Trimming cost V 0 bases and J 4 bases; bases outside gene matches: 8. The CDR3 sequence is CASSLAGDRSIKNIQYF. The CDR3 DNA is TGTGCCAGCAGCTTAGCTGGGGACAGGTCTATAAAAAACATTCAGTACTTC.

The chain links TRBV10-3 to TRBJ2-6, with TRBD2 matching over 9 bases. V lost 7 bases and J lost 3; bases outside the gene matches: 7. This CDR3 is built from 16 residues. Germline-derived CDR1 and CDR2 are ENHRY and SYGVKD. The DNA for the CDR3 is TGTGCCATCATGGCGGGGGGGCTAGATGGGGCCAACGTCCTGACTTTC. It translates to CAIMAGGLDGANVLTF.

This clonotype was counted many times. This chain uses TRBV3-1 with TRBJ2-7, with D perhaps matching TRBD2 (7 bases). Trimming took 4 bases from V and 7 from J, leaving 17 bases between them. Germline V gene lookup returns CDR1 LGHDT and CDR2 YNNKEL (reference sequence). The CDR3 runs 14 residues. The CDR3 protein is CASSRTTGGWEQYF. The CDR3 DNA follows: TGTGCCAGCAGCCGGACGACGGGGGGCTGGGAGCAGTACTTC.

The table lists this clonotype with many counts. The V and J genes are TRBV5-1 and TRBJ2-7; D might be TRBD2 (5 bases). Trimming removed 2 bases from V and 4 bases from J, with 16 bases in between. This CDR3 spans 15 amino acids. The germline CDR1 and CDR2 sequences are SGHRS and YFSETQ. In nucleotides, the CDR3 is TGCGCCAGCAGCTTAACTTCGGAGCGGTGGTACGAGCAGTACTTC. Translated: CASSLTSERWYEQYF.